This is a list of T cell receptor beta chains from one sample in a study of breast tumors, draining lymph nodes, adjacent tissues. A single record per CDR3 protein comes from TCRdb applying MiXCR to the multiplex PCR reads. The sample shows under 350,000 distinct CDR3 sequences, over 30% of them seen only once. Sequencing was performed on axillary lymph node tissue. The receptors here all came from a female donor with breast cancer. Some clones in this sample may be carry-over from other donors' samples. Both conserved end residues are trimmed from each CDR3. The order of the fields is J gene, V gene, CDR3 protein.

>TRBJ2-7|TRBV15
ATSRGTGGREQY
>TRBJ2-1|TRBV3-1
ASSQDLSPRGQF
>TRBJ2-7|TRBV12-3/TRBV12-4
ASSPGQGRYEQY
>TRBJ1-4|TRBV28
ASSPKGGLALF
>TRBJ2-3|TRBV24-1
ATSEAGQSTDTQY
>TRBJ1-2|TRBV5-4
ASSLALGTAYGYT
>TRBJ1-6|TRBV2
ASSEEGGGIRSPLH
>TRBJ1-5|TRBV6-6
ASSRREPGQPQH
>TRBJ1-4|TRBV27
ASSSGSVGEKLF
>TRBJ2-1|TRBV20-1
SASKAGLTNNEQF
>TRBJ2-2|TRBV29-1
SVEVGGQGTGELF
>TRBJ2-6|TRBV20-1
SARIGDRVAGANVLT
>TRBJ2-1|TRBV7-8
AWRGGQGAPRSYNEQF
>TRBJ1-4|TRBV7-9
ASSLPRRNEKLF
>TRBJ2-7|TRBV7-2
ASSFSSGPPYEQY
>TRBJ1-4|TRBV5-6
ASSLGNNEKLF
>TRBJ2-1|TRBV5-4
ASSLVEGNEQF
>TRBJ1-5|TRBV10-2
ASSESRGTSNQPQH
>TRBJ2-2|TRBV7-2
ASSVGLATGELF
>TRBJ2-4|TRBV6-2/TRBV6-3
ASSYRTGQGAKNIQY
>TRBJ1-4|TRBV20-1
SARDAGVGEKLF
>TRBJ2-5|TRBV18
ASSLPGFQGETQY
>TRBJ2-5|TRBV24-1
ATSDTDRSQETQY
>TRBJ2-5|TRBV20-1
SARLGETQY
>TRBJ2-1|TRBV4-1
ASSQDGLAGGYNEQF
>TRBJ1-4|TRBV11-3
ASSLQGWGEKLF
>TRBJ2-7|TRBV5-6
ASSLMAARGFNEQY
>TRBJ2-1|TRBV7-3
ASSLGRYNEQF
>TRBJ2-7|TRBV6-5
ASSGGGSYEQY
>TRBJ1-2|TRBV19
ASNPVGRASTSNYGST
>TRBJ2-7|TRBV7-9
ASSRGLTYEQY
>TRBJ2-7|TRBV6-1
ASRPPAGLRGNEQY
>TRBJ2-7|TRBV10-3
AIMRDRAGEQY
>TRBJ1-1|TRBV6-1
ASSEGNAF
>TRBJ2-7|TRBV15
ATSRGDRTYEQY
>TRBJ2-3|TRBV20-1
SARGVAHATDTQY
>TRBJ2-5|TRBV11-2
ASSPRGWEPEETQY
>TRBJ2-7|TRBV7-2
ASTLTADYEQY
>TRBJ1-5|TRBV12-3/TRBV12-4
ASSLARPSAGNQPQH
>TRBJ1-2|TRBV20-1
SVISQEKGADGYT
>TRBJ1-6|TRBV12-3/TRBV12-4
ASRGGTANSPLH
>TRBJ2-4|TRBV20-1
SASGNSGRTKNIQY
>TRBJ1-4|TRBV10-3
AISPGSAINEKLF
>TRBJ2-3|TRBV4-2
ASSQGGAPRTDTQY
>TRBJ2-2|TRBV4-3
ASSQPGPSPGELF
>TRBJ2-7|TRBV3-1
ASCQEFQGPYEQY
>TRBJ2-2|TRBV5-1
ASSLGGSTNTGELF
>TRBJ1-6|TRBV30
AWRSVPRQGRNSPLH
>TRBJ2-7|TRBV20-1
SARSGTGDPYEQY
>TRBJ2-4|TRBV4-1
ASSQASVLRDIQY
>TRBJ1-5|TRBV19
ASSETASSPQH
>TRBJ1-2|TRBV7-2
ASSSKQGGLGYT
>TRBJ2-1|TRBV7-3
ASSSGTGSSYNEQF
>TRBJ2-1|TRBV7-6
ASSSLVYNEQF
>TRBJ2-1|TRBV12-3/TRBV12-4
ASSLGSGDFEQF
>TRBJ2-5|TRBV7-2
ASSLRQETQY
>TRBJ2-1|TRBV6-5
ASSPFGIIGIGNEQF